Below are 9 T cell receptor beta chains sequenced from a single sample in a study of memory CD4+ T cells and cytomegalovirus serostatus (dated by TCRdb to about 2019). The library was built by means of the immunoSEQ multiplex PCR assay. Drawn from immuneACCESS, this table holds only the in-frame rearrangements with V and J called that TCRdb kept. Clones are partly lost; checked studies trace under half to an unresolved V gene and leave the rest unexplained. The sample profile shows 40,000 to 45,000 clones; just over 75% of them were found once. The ten largest clones take up less than 2.5% of the sample. Single viable CD3+CD4+CD8-CD45RO+ cells were sorted as memory CD4+ T cells on a FACSAria II. The sample taken for sequencing was memory CD4+ T cells from blood. The receptors were sampled from an adult in good health and CMV-seronegative.

Sample share makes this clone medium-sized. This chain links TRBV15 with TRBJ1-2; D might be TRBD1 (5 bases). V was cut by 3 bases and J by 4 bases, with 15 bases left in between. This CDR3 spans 15 amino acids. Germline loops: CDR1 LNHNV, CDR2 YYDKDF (reference sequence). CDR3 protein: CATSSWDGLFYGYTF. The CDR3 region has the DNA TGTGCCACCAGCAGTTGGGACGGACTTTTCTATGGCTACACCTTC.

V gene TRBV28 combines with J gene TRBJ1-6; a weak D match, TRBD1 (5 bases). The germline V gene encodes CDR1 MDHEN and CDR2 SYDVKM. V was shortened by 6 bases and J by 9 bases, with 15 bases between the two germline ends. The CDR3 is made up of 14 amino acids. DNA of the CDR3: TGTGCCAGCAGCGAAAGGGGAAGGAGTTCACCCCTCCACTTT. It encodes CASSERGRSSPLHF. Full variable domain (outside the CDR3, taken from reference TRBV28 and TRBJ1-6): DVKVTQSSRYLVKRTGEKVFLECVQDMDHENMFWYRQDPGLGLRLIYFSYDVKMKEKGDIPEGYSVSREKKERFSLILESASTNQTSMYLCASSERGRSSPLHFGNGTRLTVT.

This clone was observed once. The chain recombines TRBV11-3 with TRBJ2-1; D ambiguous. The CDR3 totals 12 residues. The germline gives CDR1 SGHNT, CDR2 YENEEA. Between the trimmed V and J ends, which lost 10 bases and 7 bases, there was a span of 14 bases. CDR3 sequence reads: CATRTPRNEQFF. CDR3 sequence (DNA): TGTGCCACCAGGACCCCTCGGAATGAGCAGTTCTTC.

J is TRBJ1-2 and V is TRBV4-1; 11 bases are a match to TRBD1. The V gene's germline CDR1 is MGHRA and CDR2 YSYEKL. The V gene end was trimmed by 4 bases and the J gene end by 7 bases; junction bases not matched to a gene: 14. This CDR3 has 17 residues. The CDR3 is CASSPTDLGTGGFGYTF. Here the CDR3 DNA reads TGCGCCAGCAGCCCCACAGACCTCGGGACAGGGGGTTTTGGCTACACCTTC.

The chain couples TRBV6-1 to TRBJ2-3; the match to TRBD2 covers 14 bases. The CDR3 is made up of 17 amino acids. The junction had 7 bases not matched to a gene; V was cut back by 4 bases and J by 4 bases. Germline lookup yields CDR1 MNHNS and CDR2 SASEGT. CDR3 protein: CASSAHPTSGGADTQYF. In DNA, the CDR3 is TGTGCCAGCAGTGCACACCCGACTAGCGGGGGGGCAGATACGCAGTATTTT.

This chain joins TRBV28 and TRBJ1-1; no clear D gene. V was cut by 2 bases and J by 3 bases, with 13 bases left in between. The length of the CDR3 is 15 residues. Germline V gene lookup returns CDR1 MDHEN and CDR2 SYDVKM. CDR3 sequence reads: CASSLGGTVYTEAFF. The CDR3 coding sequence is TGTGCCAGCAGTTTAGGCGGAACGGTTTACACTGAAGCTTTCTTT. The variable domain in full, with the rest retrieved from reference TRBV28 and TRBJ1-1, is DVKVTQSSRYLVKRTGEKVFLECVQDMDHENMFWYRQDPGLGLRLIYFSYDVKMKEKGDIPEGYSVSREKKERFSLILESASTNQTSMYLCASSLGGTVYTEAFFGQGTRLTVV.

This clone has more than one count but fewer than ten. This specimen includes other DNA sequences encoding the same CDR3. The V gene is TRBV11-2, the J gene TRBJ2-5, with D perhaps assigned TRBD1 or TRBD2 (6 bases each). V was shortened by 5 bases and J by 5 bases, with 18 bases between the two germline ends. This CDR3 is built from 15 residues. CDR1 and CDR2 from the germline V gene are SGHAT and FQNNGV. This CDR3 reads CASSLSTGGGETQYF. CDR3 DNA: TGTGCCAGCAGCCTAAGTACCGGGGGCGGGGAGACCCAGTACTTC.

This clone was seen only a few times. V gene TRBV7-9 combines with J gene TRBJ1-2; tentative D call: TRBD1 (6 bases). Germline CDR1 and CDR2: SEHNR and FQNEAQ (reference sequence). Trimming removed 5 bases from V and 2 bases from J, with 15 bases in between. This CDR3 contains 15 residues. CDR3 residues: CASSPDHRANYGYTF. CDR3 nucleotides: TGTGCCAGCAGCCCAGATCACAGGGCGAACTATGGCTACACCTTC.

The V and J genes are TRBV2 and TRBJ2-7; D is unclear. Per the germline V gene, CDR1 is SNHLY and CDR2 is FYNNEI. V was clipped by 6 bases and J by 0 bases, with 18 bases between them. The CDR3 is made up of 16 amino acids. As DNA, the CDR3 is TGTGCCAGCAGCGATCCCGGGTCTCCATCCTCCTACGAGCAGTACTTC. Translation: CASSDPGSPSSYEQYF.